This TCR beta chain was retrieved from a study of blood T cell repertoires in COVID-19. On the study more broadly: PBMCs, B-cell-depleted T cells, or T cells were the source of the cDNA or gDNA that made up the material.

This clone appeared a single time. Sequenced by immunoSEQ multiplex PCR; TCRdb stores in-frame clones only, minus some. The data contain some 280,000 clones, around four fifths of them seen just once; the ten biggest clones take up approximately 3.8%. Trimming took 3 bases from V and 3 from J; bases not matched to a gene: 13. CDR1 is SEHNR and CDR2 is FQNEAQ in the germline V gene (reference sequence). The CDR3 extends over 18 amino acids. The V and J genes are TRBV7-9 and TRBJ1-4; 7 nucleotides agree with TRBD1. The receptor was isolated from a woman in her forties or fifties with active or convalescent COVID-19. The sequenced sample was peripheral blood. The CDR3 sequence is CASSLAKTGLGSNEKLFF. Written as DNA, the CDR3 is TGTGCCAGCAGCTTGGCCAAGACAGGGCTGGGATCTAATGAAAAACTGTTTTTT.